This is a list of T cell receptor beta chains from one sample in a study of T cells in narcolepsy. Assay: immunoSEQ multiplex PCR; the TCRdb copy retains only in-frame clones and omits some. The sample yields about 33,000 clones, less than 85% seen once. Sequencing used CD45RA- memory CD4+ T cells from PBMCs. The receptors stem from a human donor with narcolepsy. Both conserved end residues are part of each CDR3. D genes are given only for firm matches. Clone size is stated in some rows and not others, as once, few, many or a class when expanded.

clone size	V gene	D gene	J gene	CDR3 DNA	CDR3 protein
.	TRBV7-9	.	TRBJ2-3	TGTGCCAGCAGCTTATCGTCCAGGGTCACAGATACGCAGTATTTT	CASSLSSRVTDTQYF
.	TRBV29-1	.	TRBJ2-5	TGCAGCGTTGCCTCGGAAGAGACCCAGTACTTC	CSVASEETQYF
.	TRBV2	.	TRBJ1-1	TGTGCCAGCAGTACGGTTCAAGGGGGGGCTGGCACTGAAGCTTTCTTT	CASSTVQGGAGTEAFF
.	TRBV6-5	TRBD1	TRBJ1-4	TGTGCCAGCAGTGACGACAGGGGGCGCAAGAAACTGTTTTTT	CASSDDRGRKKLFF
.	TRBV19	.	TRBJ1-4	TGTGCCAGTAGTAGTTGGCAGGGGAGGGCTAATGAAAAACTGTTTTTT	CASSSWQGRANEKLFF
.	TRBV7-3	.	TRBJ1-1	TGTGCCAGCAGCTCAGCTGGGGACACTGAAGCTTTCTTT	CASSSAGDTEAFF
.	TRBV14	.	TRBJ1-2	TGTGCCAGCAGTTTTTTTGACAGTGGCTACACCTTC	CASSFFDSGYTF
.	TRBV6-5	TRBD1	TRBJ1-1	TGTGCCAGCAGTTATTCCGGGACAGCCAACACTGAAGCTTTCTTT	CASSYSGTANTEAFF
.	TRBV11-3	.	TRBJ2-3	TGTGCCAGCAGCTTAGCGGGGGCGCATACGCAGTATTTT	CASSLAGAHTQYF
.	TRBV28	TRBD1	TRBJ2-1	TGTGCCAGCAGCGCGACAGGGGATACTAAGTTCTTC	CASSATGDTKFF
.	TRBV6-5	TRBD1	TRBJ1-6	TGTGCCAGCAGCCGGACAGGGAATAGATCACCCCTCCACTTT	CASSRTGNRSPLHF
.	TRBV30	TRBD1	TRBJ1-1	TGTGCCTGGAGTGATTCCGGGACAGGGCTAAAAGCTTTCTTT	CAWSDSGTGLKAFF
.	TRBV7-2	TRBD1	TRBJ2-2	TGTGCCAGCAGCCGACAGGGCGCACCCGGGGAGCTGTTTTTT	CASSRQGAPGELFF
.	TRBV15	.	TRBJ2-5	TGTGCCACCAGCTATGGAGGAGGGGGGCAAGAGACCCAGTACTTC	CATSYGGGGQETQYF
.	TRBV2	TRBD1	TRBJ2-5	TGTGCCAGCAGTCGCAATCCAGGGGGTGAAGAGACCCAGTACTTC	CASSRNPGGEETQYF
few	TRBV5-4	.	TRBJ1-6	TGTGCCAGCAGCTTGCAGGGGAACTATAATTCACCCCTCCACTTT	CASSLQGNYNSPLHF
.	TRBV6-1	.	TRBJ2-2	TGTGCCTCGGGGCAGTGGTCCGGGGAGCTGTTTTTT	CASGQWSGELFF
.	TRBV5-8	.	TRBJ1-2	TGTGCCAGCAGCTTGGGGGACATATACTATGGCTACACCTTC	CASSLGDIYYGYTF
.	TRBV29-1	TRBD1	TRBJ2-2	TGCAGCGCCCGGACAGGGGGTGGAACCGGGGAGCTGTTTTTT	CSARTGGGTGELFF
.	TRBV5-1	TRBD2	TRBJ2-5	TGCGCCAGCAGCCGGGGGGGTGCTGGGACCCAGTACTTC	CASSRGGAGTQYF
.	TRBV19	.	TRBJ2-2	TGTGCCAGTAGTCTGGGGTCGTGGGCCGGGGAGCTGTTTTTT	CASSLGSWAGELFF
.	TRBV19	.	TRBJ2-6	TGTGCCAGTAGTATGGGCTTCTCTGGGGCCAACGTCCTGACTTTC	CASSMGFSGANVLTF
.	TRBV7-2	.	TRBJ2-3	TGTGCCAGCAGCCCAGAGGCCGGATCCACAGATACGCAGTATTTT	CASSPEAGSTDTQYF
.	TRBV4-2	TRBD1	TRBJ2-5	TGTGCCAGCAGCCAAGTCCGGACAGGGGTGAGAACCCAGTACTTC	CASSQVRTGVRTQYF
few	TRBV10-3	.	TRBJ1-5	TGTGCCATCAGTGAGTCGATTAACAATCAGCCCCAGCATTTT	CAISESINNQPQHF
.	TRBV15	.	TRBJ2-6	TGTGCCACCAGCAGAGGACCGATCTCTGGGGCCAACGTCCTGACTTTC	CATSRGPISGANVLTF
.	TRBV5-6	TRBD1	TRBJ2-1	TGTGCCAGCAGCCCCACGGGACAGGGGAATGAGCAGTTCTTC	CASSPTGQGNEQFF
.	TRBV7-2	TRBD2	TRBJ2-1	TGTGCCAGCAGCTTGAGTCTAGCGGGGGATAATGAGCAGTTCTTC	CASSLSLAGDNEQFF
.	TRBV28	.	TRBJ1-2	TGTGCCAGCAGTTTCGTGGGCGTCGGGGGAAGGTTCGGCGGCTACACCTTC	CASSFVGVGGRFGGYTF
.	TRBV9	TRBD2	TRBJ2-3	TGTGCCAGCAGCCCCCCCCGGGGGGGCTGGACAGATACGCAGTATTTT	CASSPPRGGWTDTQYF
.	TRBV5-1	.	TRBJ1-5	TGCGCCAGCATTTTGAGAGATCAGCCCCAGCATTTT	CASILRDQPQHF
few	TRBV27	.	TRBJ2-3	TGTGCCAGCAGTACATACAGGGGCACAGATACGCAGTATTTT	CASSTYRGTDTQYF
.	TRBV4-2	TRBD2	TRBJ2-5	TGTGCCAGCAGCCTAAATAGCGGGGGGGCTGGAGAGACCCAGTACTTC	CASSLNSGGAGETQYF
.	TRBV6-4	.	TRBJ2-5	TGTGCCAGCAGTGAATCACCCTACCAGTACTTC	CASSESPYQYF
.	TRBV2	TRBD1	TRBJ1-4	TGTGCCAGCAGGGCAGACAGGGCGACTAATGAAAAACTGTTTTTT	CASRADRATNEKLFF
.	TRBV2	TRBD2	TRBJ2-2	TGTGCCAGCAGTGATGGAGCGGGGGGGCGAAACACCGGGGAGCTGTTTTTT	CASSDGAGGRNTGELFF
.	TRBV5-1	TRBD1	TRBJ1-1	TGCGCCAGCAGCTGGGGACAGGTCTGGCAGGGTAAGACTGAAGCTTTCTTT	CASSWGQVWQGKTEAFF
.	TRBV28	.	TRBJ2-2	TGTGCCAGCAGTTTAAGTTTTCGGGGCACCGGGGAGCTGTTTTTT	CASSLSFRGTGELFF
few	TRBV5-6	.	TRBJ2-5	TGTGCCAGCACCCTACTAGGCCGGGCCCAAGAGACCCAGTACTTC	CASTLLGRAQETQYF
few	TRBV5-5	.	TRBJ1-6	TGTGCCAGCACCCGGGCGGTCGGGGGCTCCTATAATTCACCCCTCCACTTT	CASTRAVGGSYNSPLHF
.	TRBV5-5	.	TRBJ1-1	TGTGCCAGCAGCTCGGGGGCCCGGGGTGAAGCTTTCTTT	CASSSGARGEAFF
.	TRBV16	TRBD1	TRBJ1-5	TGTGCCAGCAGCCCTCGGACAGGGAGAAGCAATCAGCCCCAGCATTTT	CASSPRTGRSNQPQHF